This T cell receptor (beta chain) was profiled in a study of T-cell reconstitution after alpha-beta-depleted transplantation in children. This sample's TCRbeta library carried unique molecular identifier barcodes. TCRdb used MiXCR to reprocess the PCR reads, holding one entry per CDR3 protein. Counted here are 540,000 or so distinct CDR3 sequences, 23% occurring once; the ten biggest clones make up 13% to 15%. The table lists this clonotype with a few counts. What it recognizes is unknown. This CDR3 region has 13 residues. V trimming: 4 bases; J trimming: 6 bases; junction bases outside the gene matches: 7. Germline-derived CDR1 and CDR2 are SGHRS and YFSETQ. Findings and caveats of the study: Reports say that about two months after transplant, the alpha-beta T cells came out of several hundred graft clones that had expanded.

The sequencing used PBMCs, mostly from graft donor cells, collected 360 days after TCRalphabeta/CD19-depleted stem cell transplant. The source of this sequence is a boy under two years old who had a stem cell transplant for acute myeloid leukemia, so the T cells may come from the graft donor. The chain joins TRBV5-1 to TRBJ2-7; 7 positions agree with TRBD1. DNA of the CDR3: TGCGCCAGCAGCCCCACATACAGGGGCGAGCAGTACGTC. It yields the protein CASSPTYRGEQYV.